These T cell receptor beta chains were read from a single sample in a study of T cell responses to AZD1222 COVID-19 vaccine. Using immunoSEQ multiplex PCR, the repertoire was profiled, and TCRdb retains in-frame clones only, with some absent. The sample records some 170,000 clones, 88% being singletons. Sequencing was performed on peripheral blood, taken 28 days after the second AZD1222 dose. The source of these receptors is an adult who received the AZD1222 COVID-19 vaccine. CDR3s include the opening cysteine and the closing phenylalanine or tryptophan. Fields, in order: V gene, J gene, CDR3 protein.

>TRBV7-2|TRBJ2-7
CASSLALLPSEQYF
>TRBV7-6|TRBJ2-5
CASTHSRGLNKETQYF
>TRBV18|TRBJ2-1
CASSAGNEQFF
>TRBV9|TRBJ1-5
CASSPDGDGSNQPQHF
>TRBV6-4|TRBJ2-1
CASSGGWGEQFF
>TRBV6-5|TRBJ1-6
CAGQYSYNSPLHF
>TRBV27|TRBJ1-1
CASSLGGPGEAFF
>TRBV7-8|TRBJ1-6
CASSLGMGYLQDNSPLHF
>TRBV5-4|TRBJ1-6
CASSFTGQGYSPLHF
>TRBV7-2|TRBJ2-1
CASSLKAGGFYNEQFF
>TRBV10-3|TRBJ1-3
CAISAPEGGGNTIYF
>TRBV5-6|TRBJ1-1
CASSLASYNPPEAFF
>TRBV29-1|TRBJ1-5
CSVLFWGQGMDQPQHF
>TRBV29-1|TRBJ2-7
CSVELGGPFYEQYF
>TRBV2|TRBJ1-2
CASREGRIGGYTF
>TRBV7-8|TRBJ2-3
CASSLQRLTDTQYF
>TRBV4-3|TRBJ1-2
CASSQDPNDNTLGYTF
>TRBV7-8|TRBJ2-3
CASSLRQDRRNTQYF
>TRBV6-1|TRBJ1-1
CASSEATGKWGNTEAFF
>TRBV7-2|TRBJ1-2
CASSSDRGSIGYTF
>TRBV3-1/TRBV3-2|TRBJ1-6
CASSQLRDSPLHF
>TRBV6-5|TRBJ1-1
CASSSRTANTEAFF
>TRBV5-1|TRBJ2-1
CASSWLGDRVNEQFF
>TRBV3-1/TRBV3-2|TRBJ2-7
CASSTTGEQYF
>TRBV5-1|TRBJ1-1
CASSPPTGGRVGFF
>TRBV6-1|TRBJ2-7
CASSEAPTGVGYEQYF
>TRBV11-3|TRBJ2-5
CASSLGGGPKETQYF
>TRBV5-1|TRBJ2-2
CASGRTTGAGELFF
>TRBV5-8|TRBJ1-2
CASSLSGTPITTNYGYTF
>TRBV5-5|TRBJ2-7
CASSLEGDRRYEQYF
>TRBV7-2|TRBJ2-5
CASSLVATVLETQYF
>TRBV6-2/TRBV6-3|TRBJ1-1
CASSYSGYTEAFF
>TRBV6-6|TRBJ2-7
CASSTGQVNEQYF
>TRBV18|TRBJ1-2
CASSRGQVNYGYTF
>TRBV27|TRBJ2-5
CASSPRRGGETQYF
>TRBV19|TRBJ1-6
CASTTGKSSYNSPLHF
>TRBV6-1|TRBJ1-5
CASSEASGNNQPQHF
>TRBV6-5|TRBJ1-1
CASSYSRGRANTEAFF
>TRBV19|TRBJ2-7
CASSRGTPYEQYF
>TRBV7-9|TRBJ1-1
CASSSRGGGEAFF
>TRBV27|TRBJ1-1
CASRERSVTEAFF
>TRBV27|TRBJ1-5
CASSPDRDRQPQHF
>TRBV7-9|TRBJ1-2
CASSSANRGHFGYTF
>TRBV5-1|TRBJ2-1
CASAQGGSINEQFF
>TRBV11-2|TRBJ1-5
CASSLGEGVTGRRQPQHF
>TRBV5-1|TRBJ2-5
CASSSPGAPETQYF
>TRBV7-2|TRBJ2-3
CASSFGGPRDTQYF
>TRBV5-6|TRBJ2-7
CASSSLRTSSYEQYF
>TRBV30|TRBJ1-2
CAWSPNRALPNGYTF
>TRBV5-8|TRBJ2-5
CASSPYSPGLAWTQYF
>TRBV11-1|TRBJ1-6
CASSLNGQVVSPLHF
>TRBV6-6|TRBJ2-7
CASNRDGGSYEQYF
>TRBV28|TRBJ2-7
CASSSPGQRAVYEQYF
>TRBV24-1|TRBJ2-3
CATDMITGPDTDTQYF
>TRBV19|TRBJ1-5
CASSWDREYSNQPQHF
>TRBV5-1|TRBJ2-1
CASSLMSGEQFF
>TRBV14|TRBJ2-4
CASSPTLKNIQYF
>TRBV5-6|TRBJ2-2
CASSLVSPRAGELFF
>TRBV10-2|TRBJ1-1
CASSETGFVSTEAFF
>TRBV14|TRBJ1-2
CASSPQGFARSF